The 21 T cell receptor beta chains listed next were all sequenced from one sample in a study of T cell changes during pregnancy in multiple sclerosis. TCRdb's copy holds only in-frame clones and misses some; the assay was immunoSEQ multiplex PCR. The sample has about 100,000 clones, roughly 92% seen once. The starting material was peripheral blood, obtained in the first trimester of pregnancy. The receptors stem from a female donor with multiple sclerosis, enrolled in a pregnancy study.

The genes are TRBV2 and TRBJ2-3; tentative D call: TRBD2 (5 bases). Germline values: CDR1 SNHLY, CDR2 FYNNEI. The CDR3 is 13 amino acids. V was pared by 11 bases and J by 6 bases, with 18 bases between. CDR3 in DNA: TGTGCCTTTCTGGGTCTCCCGGGGGATACGCAGTATTTT. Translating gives CAFLGLPGDTQYF.

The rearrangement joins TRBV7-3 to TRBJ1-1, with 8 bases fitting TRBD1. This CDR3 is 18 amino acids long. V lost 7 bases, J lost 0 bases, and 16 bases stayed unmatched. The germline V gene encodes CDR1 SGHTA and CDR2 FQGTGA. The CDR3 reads CASILQQGDSYMNTEAFF. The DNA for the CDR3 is TGTGCCAGCATCCTACAACAGGGGGACAGCTACATGAACACTGAAGCTTTCTTT.

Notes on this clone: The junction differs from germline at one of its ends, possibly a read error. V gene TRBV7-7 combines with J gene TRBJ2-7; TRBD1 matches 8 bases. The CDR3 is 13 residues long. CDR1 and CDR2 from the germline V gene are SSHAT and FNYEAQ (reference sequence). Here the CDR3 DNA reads TGTGCTAGCAGCCCCGACAGGGGAGACGAGCAGTACTTC. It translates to CASSPDRGDEQYF.

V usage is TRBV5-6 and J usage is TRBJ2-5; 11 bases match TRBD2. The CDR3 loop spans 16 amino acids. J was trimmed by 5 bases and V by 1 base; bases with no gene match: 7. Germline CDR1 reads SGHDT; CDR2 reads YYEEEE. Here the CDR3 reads CASSLIAGGLLETQYF. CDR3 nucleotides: TGTGCCAGCAGCTTGATAGCGGGAGGGCTATTGGAGACCCAGTACTTC.

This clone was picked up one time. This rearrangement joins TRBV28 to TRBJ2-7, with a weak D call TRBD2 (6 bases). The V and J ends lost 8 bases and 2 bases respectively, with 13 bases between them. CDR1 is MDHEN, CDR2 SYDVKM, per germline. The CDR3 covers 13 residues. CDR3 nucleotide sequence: TGTGCCAGCTCCCCGGGAGTACCCTACGAGCAGTACTTC. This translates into CASSPGVPYEQYF.

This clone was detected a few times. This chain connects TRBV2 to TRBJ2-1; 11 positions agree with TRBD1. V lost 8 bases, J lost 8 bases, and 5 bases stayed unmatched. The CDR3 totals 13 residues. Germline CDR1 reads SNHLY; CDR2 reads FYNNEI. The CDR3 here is CASGGTGGDEQFF. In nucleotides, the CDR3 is TGTGCCAGCGGTGGGACAGGGGGGGATGAGCAGTTCTTC. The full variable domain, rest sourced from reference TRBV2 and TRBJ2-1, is EPEVTQTPSHQVTQMGQEVILRCVPISNHLYFYWYRQILGQKVEFLVSFYNNEISEKSEIFDDQFSVERPDGSNFTLKIRSTKLEDSAMYFCASGGTGGDEQFFGPGTRLTVL.

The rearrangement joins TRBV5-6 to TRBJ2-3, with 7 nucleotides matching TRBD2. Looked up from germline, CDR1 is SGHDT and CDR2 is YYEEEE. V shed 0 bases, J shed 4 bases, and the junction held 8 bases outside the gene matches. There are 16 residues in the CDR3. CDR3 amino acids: CASSLVGRREPDTQYF. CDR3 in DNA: TGTGCCAGCAGCTTGGTTGGTAGGCGGGAGCCAGATACGCAGTATTTT.

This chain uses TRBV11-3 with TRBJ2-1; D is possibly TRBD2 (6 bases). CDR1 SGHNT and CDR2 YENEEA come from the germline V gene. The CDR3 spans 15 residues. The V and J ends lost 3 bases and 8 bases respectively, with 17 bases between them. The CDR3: CASSFSFGSSDEQFF. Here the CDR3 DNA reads TGTGCCAGCAGCTTCTCCTTCGGGAGTAGTGATGAGCAGTTCTTC. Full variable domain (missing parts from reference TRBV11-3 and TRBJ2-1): EAGVVQSPRYKIIEKKQPVAFWCNPISGHNTLYWYLQNLGQGPELLIRYENEEAVDDSQLPKDRFSAERLKGVDSTLKIQPAELGDSAVYLCASSFSFGSSDEQFFGPGTRLTVL.

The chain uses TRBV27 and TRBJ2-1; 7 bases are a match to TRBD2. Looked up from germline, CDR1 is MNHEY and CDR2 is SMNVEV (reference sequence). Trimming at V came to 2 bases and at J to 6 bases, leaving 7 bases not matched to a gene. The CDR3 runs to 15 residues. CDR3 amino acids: CASSLGWLAVNEQFF. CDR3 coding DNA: TGTGCCAGCAGTTTAGGCTGGCTAGCGGTCAATGAGCAGTTCTTC.

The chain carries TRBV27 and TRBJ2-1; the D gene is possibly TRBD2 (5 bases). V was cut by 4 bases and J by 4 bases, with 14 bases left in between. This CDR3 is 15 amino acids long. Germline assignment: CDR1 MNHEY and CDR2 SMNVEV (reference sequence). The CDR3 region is CASSWASRGYNEQFF. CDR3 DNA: TGTGCCAGCAGTTGGGCGAGTCGGGGTTACAATGAGCAGTTCTTC.

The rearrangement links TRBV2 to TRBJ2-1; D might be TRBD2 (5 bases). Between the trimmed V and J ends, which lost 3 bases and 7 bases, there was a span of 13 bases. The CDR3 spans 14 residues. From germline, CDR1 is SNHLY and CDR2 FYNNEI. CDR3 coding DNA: TGTGCCAGCAGTGAGATCGGGAATAGGAATGAGCAGTTCTTC. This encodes CASSEIGNRNEQFF.

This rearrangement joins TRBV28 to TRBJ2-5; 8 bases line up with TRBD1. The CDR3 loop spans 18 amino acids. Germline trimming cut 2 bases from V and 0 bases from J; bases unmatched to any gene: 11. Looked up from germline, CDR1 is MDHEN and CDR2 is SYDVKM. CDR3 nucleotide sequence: TGTGCCAGCAGTTTAGACCTGTCCGGACAGGGTGACCAAGAGACCCAGTACTTC. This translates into CASSLDLSGQGDQETQYF.

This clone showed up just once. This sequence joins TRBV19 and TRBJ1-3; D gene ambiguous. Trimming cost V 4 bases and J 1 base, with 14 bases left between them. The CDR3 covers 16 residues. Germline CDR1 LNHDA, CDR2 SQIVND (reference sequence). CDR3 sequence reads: CASSTTFGRSGNTIYF. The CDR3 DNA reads TGTGCCAGTAGTACCACATTCGGCAGGTCTGGAAACACCATATATTTT.

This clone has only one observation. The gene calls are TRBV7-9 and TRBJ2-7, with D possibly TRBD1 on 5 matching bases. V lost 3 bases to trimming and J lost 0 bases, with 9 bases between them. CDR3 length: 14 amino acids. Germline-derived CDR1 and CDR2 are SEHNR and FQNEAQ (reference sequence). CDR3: CASSFETASYEQYF. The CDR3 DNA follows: TGTGCCAGCAGCTTTGAGACAGCCTCCTACGAGCAGTACTTC.

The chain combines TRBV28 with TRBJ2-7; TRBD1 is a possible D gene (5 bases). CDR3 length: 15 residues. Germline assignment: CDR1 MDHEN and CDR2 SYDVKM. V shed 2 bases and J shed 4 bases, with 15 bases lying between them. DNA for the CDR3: TGTGCCAGCAGTTTAACACAGGTCCTCAATTACGAGCAGTACTTC. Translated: CASSLTQVLNYEQYF.

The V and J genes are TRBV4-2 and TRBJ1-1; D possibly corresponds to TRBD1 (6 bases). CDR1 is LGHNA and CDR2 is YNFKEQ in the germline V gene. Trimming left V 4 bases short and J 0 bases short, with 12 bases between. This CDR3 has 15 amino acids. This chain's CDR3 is CASSPWAGVNTEAFF. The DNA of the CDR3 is TGTGCCAGCAGCCCCTGGGCAGGGGTGAACACTGAAGCTTTCTTT.

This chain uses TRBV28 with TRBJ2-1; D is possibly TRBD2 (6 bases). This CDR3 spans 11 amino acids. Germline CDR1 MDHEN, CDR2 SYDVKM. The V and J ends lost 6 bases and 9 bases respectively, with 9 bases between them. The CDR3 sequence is CASSPGVEQFF. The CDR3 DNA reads TGTGCCAGCAGCCCGGGAGTTGAGCAGTTCTTC.

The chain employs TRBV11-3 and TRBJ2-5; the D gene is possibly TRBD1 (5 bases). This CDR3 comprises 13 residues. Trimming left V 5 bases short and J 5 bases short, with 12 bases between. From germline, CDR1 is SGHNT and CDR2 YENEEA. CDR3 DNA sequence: TGTGCCAGCAGCCTTAGCAGGGCGGAGACCCAGTACTTC. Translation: CASSLSRAETQYF.

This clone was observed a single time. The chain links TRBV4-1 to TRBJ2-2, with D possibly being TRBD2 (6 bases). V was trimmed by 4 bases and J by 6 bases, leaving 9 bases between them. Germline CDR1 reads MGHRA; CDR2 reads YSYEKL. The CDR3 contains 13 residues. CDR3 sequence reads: CASSPTSSGELFF. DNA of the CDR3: TGCGCCAGCAGCCCCACTAGCTCCGGGGAGCTGTTTTTT.

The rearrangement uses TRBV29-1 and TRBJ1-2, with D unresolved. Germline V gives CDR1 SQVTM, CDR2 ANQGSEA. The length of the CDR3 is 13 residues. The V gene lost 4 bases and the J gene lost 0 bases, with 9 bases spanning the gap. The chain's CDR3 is CSVVEGANYGYTF. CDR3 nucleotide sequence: TGCAGCGTTGTTGAGGGAGCTAACTATGGCTACACCTTC.

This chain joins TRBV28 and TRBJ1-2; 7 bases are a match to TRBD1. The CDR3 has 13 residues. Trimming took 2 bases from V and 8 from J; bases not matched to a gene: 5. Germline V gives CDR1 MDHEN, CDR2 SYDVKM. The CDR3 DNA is TGTGCCAGCAGTTTAAAGGGGGCAGGGGGCTACACCTTC. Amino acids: CASSLKGAGGYTF.